This record concerns one TCR beta chain sequence. Its antigen remains unidentified. The data were taken from a study of T cell responses to AZD1222 COVID-19 vaccine. General observations from the study: Repertoires in all cases were sampled only once the peak T cell response had passed. Among the donors, most were white British and more were female, and clonal diversity was possibly underestimated. After two AZD1222 doses, spike-specific TCR breadth and depth rose versus day 0.

Assay: immunoSEQ multiplex PCR; the TCRdb copy retains only in-frame clones and omits some. The data show some 140,000 clones, around 90% seen once. Sequencing was performed on peripheral blood, taken on day 0 of AZD1222 vaccination. This clonotype was obtained from an adult in good health.

CDR3 DNA: TGTGCCAGTAGCACAGGGGGGTGGGAGACCCAGTACTTC. This sequence encodes CASSTGGWETQYF. This rearrangement joins TRBV19 to TRBJ2-5; 8 nucleotides agree with TRBD1. Losses at the gene ends were 6 bases for V and 5 bases for J; bases not matched to a gene: 5. Germline lookup yields CDR1 LNHDA and CDR2 SQIVND (reference sequence). This CDR3 has 13 amino acids.